This T cell receptor (beta chain) derives from a study of beta chain features in type 1 diabetes. CDR3 length: 15 residues. V was trimmed by 3 bases and J by 3 bases, leaving 15 bases between them. CDR1 SGHNT and CDR2 YYREEE come from the germline V gene (reference sequence). The entirety of the isolated RNA underwent reverse transcription, so expressed TCRB transcripts were sequenced. TCRdb's copy holds only in-frame clones and misses some; the assay was immunoSEQ multiplex PCR. The top ten hold 0.35% to 0.45% of the sample, which has 130,000 to 150,000 clones, roughly 50% seen once. Sequenced input: Tregs from blood. The chain uses TRBV5-4 and TRBJ1-1; the D gene is possibly TRBD1 (5 bases). The sequence was obtained from a man between 18 and 29 years old in good health. The CDR3 protein is CASSWDLSGYTEAFF. In DNA form, the CDR3 reads TGTGCCAGCAGCTGGGACTTGAGTGGGTACACTGAAGCTTTCTTT.